These 28 T cell receptor beta chains were sequenced from one sample in a study of blood T cell repertoires in COVID-19. Libraries were prepared by immunoSEQ multiplex PCR; TCRdb keeps only in-frame clonotypes and omits some of them. Altogether some 150,000 clones are present, around 88% being singletons, with the ten largest covering 2.5% to 3%. Sequences were obtained from peripheral blood. The receptors come from a man aged 60 to 69 with active or convalescent COVID-19.

This clone was seen only a few times. This sequence joins TRBV19 and TRBJ2-1; perhaps TRBD2 as D (5 bases). The CDR3 totals 12 residues. Trimming took off 4 bases at V and 8 bases at J, with 9 bases between the two ends. CDR1 is LNHDA, CDR2 SQIVND, per germline (reference sequence). Written as DNA, the CDR3 is TGTGCCAGTAGTACCCGAGGGTATGAGCAGTTCTTC. Translating it yields CASSTRGYEQFF.

CDR3 sequence (DNA): TGTGCCTGGAGTCCCAGGGGGCAGGGAAACACCATATATTTT. This sequence encodes CAWSPRGQGNTIYF. The genes are TRBV30 and TRBJ1-3; 8 nucleotides agree with TRBD1. The germline V gene encodes CDR1 GTSNPN and CDR2 SVGIG (reference sequence). V lost 2 bases, J lost 4 bases, and 4 bases stayed unmatched. The CDR3 spans 14 residues.

This rearrangement joins TRBV2 to TRBJ1-4; 11 bases line up with TRBD1. V lost 7 bases to trimming and J lost 7 bases; unmatched junction nucleotides: 5. The CDR3 contains 14 residues. CDR1 SNHLY and CDR2 FYNNEI come from the germline V gene. CDR3 in DNA: TGTGCCAGCACTAATGGACAGGGGGCTGAAAAACTGTTTTTT. It encodes CASTNGQGAEKLFF.

The chain uses TRBV7-8 and TRBJ2-1, with TRBD2 matching 8 bases. The CDR3 is made up of 15 amino acids. Trimming at V came to 5 bases and at J to 2 bases, leaving 5 bases not matched to a gene. Per the germline V gene, CDR1 is SGHVS and CDR2 is FQNEAQ. CDR3 sequence: CASSKQGLAYNEQFF. The DNA of the CDR3 is TGTGCCAGCAGCAAACAGGGACTAGCCTACAATGAGCAGTTCTTC.

The chain uses TRBV18 and TRBJ1-6; TRBD1 agrees at 9 bases. Trimming took 4 bases from V and 7 from J; bases not matched to a gene: 11. Germline lookup yields CDR1 KGHSH and CDR2 LQKENI. This CDR3 region has 17 residues. The CDR3 region is CASSLLTTGTGNSPLHF. The CDR3 nucleotides are TGTGCCAGCTCACTTCTTACCACCGGGACAGGGAATTCACCCCTCCACTTT.

The chain links TRBV28 to TRBJ1-1; D call uncertain. In germline, CDR1 is MDHEN, CDR2 SYDVKM. The CDR3 has 12 residues. Deletions cut 2 bases from V and 5 bases from J, with 6 bases between. CDR3 residues: CASSLRRTEAFF. CDR3 DNA sequence: TGTGCCAGCAGTTTAAGGAGGACTGAAGCTTTCTTT.

This clone occurred once. The chain carries TRBV5-5 and TRBJ2-2; tentative D call: TRBD1 (6 bases). Germline CDR1 and CDR2: SGHKS and YYEKEE (reference sequence). This CDR3 is built from 12 residues. Trimming shortened V by 5 bases and J by 7 bases, and 9 bases separated the two germline ends. The CDR3, as DNA: TGTGCCAGCAGGAGGACAGTCGGGGAGCTGTTTTTT. It codes for CASRRTVGELFF.

The gene calls are TRBV27 and TRBJ2-5; 12 bases line up with TRBD2. The CDR3 is 17 amino acids. V was clipped by 4 bases and J by 2 bases; unmatched bases: 8. Germline V gives CDR1 MNHEY, CDR2 SMNVEV (reference sequence). The CDR3 nucleotides are TGTGCCAGCAGTTCCCTGACTAGCGGGGGCCCTCAAGAGACCCAGTACTTC. This translates into CASSSLTSGGPQETQYF.

This chain links TRBV7-8 with TRBJ1-6, with unresolved D. The V gene lost 5 bases and the J gene lost 6 bases, with 14 bases spanning the gap. CDR3 length equals 15 residues. CDR1 and CDR2 from the germline V gene are SGHVS and FQNEAQ. CDR3 protein: CASSPRMGANSPLHF. Written as DNA, the CDR3 is TGTGCCAGCAGCCCGCGGATGGGAGCTAATTCACCCCTCCACTTT.

The gene calls are TRBV18 and TRBJ1-5; D gene ambiguous. CDR3 length: 15 residues. Germline assignment: CDR1 KGHSH and CDR2 LQKENI. V lost 6 bases, J lost 9 bases, and 21 bases lay in between. As DNA, the CDR3 is TGTGCCAGCTCTCCTAGAGAGACCCGAGGATCGCCCCAGCATTTT. This sequence encodes CASSPRETRGSPQHF.

The chain uses TRBV3-1 (or the pseudogene TRBV3-2) and TRBJ1-1; a weak D match, TRBD1 (6 bases). Germline CDR1 and CDR2: LGHDT and YNNKEL (reference sequence). V lost 1 base to trimming and J lost 2 bases, with 14 bases between them. The CDR3 is 16 amino acids. CDR3 in DNA: TGTGCCAGCAGCCAAGCGGACAGATCCCCCAACACTGAAGCTTTCTTT. Translated, it gives CASSQADRSPNTEAFF.

This chain joins TRBV9 and TRBJ2-1; 11 bases map to TRBD2. The V gene's germline CDR1 is SGDLS and CDR2 YYNGEE. J lost 3 bases, V lost 0 bases, and 8 bases had no gene match. The CDR3 covers 18 residues. This CDR3 reads CASSVGGWGLADYNEQFF. The CDR3 coding sequence is TGTGCCAGCAGCGTAGGAGGGTGGGGACTAGCGGACTACAATGAGCAGTTCTTC.

The chain has TRBV24-1 and TRBJ2-2, with 8 bases fitting TRBD1. V was clipped by 4 bases and J by 2 bases; unmatched bases: 8. Per the germline V gene, CDR1 is KGHDR and CDR2 is SFDVKD. The CDR3 runs to 17 residues. For the CDR3, the DNA is TGTGCCACCAGTGACGTCGGACAGGGAGTTAACACCGGGGAGCTGTTTTTT. Translated: CATSDVGQGVNTGELFF.

This chain uses TRBV10-3 with TRBJ1-5, with D hard to call. V was pared by 4 bases and J by 9 bases, with 10 bases between. The CDR3 extends over 12 amino acids. Germline V gene data show CDR1 as ENHRY and CDR2 as SYGVKD. The chain's CDR3 is CAISASSGPQHF. Here the CDR3 DNA reads TGTGCCATCAGTGCATCGTCCGGGCCCCAGCATTTT.

The chain joins TRBV28 to TRBJ2-7, with 8 bases fitting TRBD1. CDR1 MDHEN and CDR2 SYDVKM come from the germline V gene. This CDR3 has 16 residues. The trim removed 2 bases at V and 1 base at J, leaving 7 bases unmatched. CDR3 DNA sequence: TGTGCCAGCAGTTTAGCCGGGACAGGATTATCCTACGAGCAGTACTTC. This sequence encodes CASSLAGTGLSYEQYF.

This clone has a single count. This rearrangement joins TRBV6-5 to TRBJ2-1; D perhaps matches TRBD1 (5 bases). CDR1 and CDR2 (germline): MNHEY, SVGAGI. The CDR3 runs to 13 residues. V lost 2 bases to trimming and J lost 9 bases, with 11 bases between them. The CDR3 protein is CASSYRGSGEQFF. Here the CDR3 DNA reads TGTGCCAGCAGTTACAGGGGAAGTGGTGAGCAGTTCTTC.

Written as DNA, the CDR3 is TGTGCCAGCAGCTTGGCACCGTGGGCTGGGTGGCCCCAGCATTTT. Translating gives CASSLAPWAGWPQHF. The chain is built from TRBV5-5 and TRBJ1-5; D unresolved. This CDR3 is 15 amino acids long. Trimming cost V 0 bases and J 9 bases, with 16 bases left between them. Germline V gene sequence: CDR1 SGHKS, CDR2 YYEKEE (reference sequence).

This clone was counted only a few times. The rearrangement joins TRBV18 to TRBJ2-7; D might be TRBD2 (6 bases). In germline, CDR1 is KGHSH, CDR2 LQKENI. The CDR3 runs 15 residues. Between the trimmed V and J ends, which lost 4 bases and 4 bases, there was a span of 17 bases. CDR3 DNA sequence: TGTGCCAGCTCACACGGGACTCCTAGGTCGTACGAGCAGTACTTC. Its translation: CASSHGTPRSYEQYF.

The chain carries TRBV5-1 and TRBJ1-3; 8 bases line up with TRBD1. V shed 5 bases and J 2 bases; nucleotides not matched to a gene: 6. Germline values: CDR1 SGHRS, CDR2 YFSETQ. The CDR3 totals 15 residues. For the CDR3, the DNA is TGCGCCAGCAGTGATACAGGGGGTACTGGAAACACCATATATTTT. Protein sequence: CASSDTGGTGNTIYF.

This clone was seen just once. The genes are TRBV28 and TRBJ2-7; unclear D gene. With 5 bases removed from V and 6 bases from J, the gap between germline ends came to 8 bases. Per the germline V gene, CDR1 is MDHEN and CDR2 is SYDVKM. The CDR3 sequence is 11 residues long. Here the CDR3 DNA reads TGTGCCAGCAGTCCCACTTCCGAGCAGTACTTC. This sequence encodes CASSPTSEQYF.

Notes on this clone: Other DNA sequences in this specimen translate into the identical CDR3. V gene TRBV7-3 combines with J gene TRBJ2-5, with a tentative D call TRBD1 (6 bases). Trimming left V 0 bases short and J 4 bases short, with 9 bases between. Germline V gene sequence: CDR1 SGHTA, CDR2 FQGTGA. There are 14 residues in the CDR3. The CDR3 spells CASSLTEGGETQYF. In nucleotides, the CDR3 is TGTGCCAGCAGCTTAACAGAAGGGGGAGAGACCCAGTACTTC.

Here the CDR3 reads CASSLIGQENTEAFF. CDR3 nucleotides: TGTGCCAGCAGCTTAATTGGACAGGAGAACACTGAAGCTTTCTTT. The gene calls are TRBV7-3 and TRBJ1-1, with 7 positions matching TRBD1. The CDR3 consists of 15 residues. The V gene's germline CDR1 is SGHTA and CDR2 FQGTGA. J gave up 1 base and V 1 base, and 3 bases lay outside the gene matches.

In its sample, this clone was seen a few times. DNA for the CDR3: TGTGCCAGCAGCCCTCAGACTACTTACAATGAGCAGTTCTTC. Amino acids: CASSPQTTYNEQFF. The V gene is TRBV12-1, the J gene TRBJ2-1; the listed D gene, TRBD2, was not tested against the DNA. TRBV12-1 is reported as a pseudogene. The CDR3 covers 14 residues.

DNA of the CDR3: TGTGCCAGCAGTTCGTACCGGGACAGGGGAGCCAAAAACATTCAGTACTTC. Protein product: CASSSYRDRGAKNIQYF. The rearrangement uses TRBV28 and TRBJ2-4, with 10 bases matching TRBD1. Trimming at V came to 4 bases and at J to 0 bases, leaving 6 bases not matched to a gene. CDR3 length equals 17 residues. Germline CDR1 and CDR2: MDHEN and SYDVKM.

The chain is built from TRBV5-1 and TRBJ2-3; possible D gene TRBD1, 6 bases. Germline V lookup: CDR1 SGHRS, CDR2 YFSETQ. The CDR3 extends over 14 amino acids. Trimming left V 5 bases short and J 5 bases short, with 15 bases between. CDR3 region: CASSSRVGGDTQYF. The DNA of the CDR3 is TGCGCCAGCAGTTCCAGGGTAGGGGGAGATACGCAGTATTTT.

CDR3 DNA: TGCGCCAGCAGCTTGGCCGGACAGGGCTTTCAGCCCCAGCATTTT. It specifies CASSLAGQGFQPQHF. This rearrangement joins TRBV5-1 to TRBJ1-5; 8 nucleotides align to TRBD1. The CDR3 sequence is 15 residues long. V was pared by 0 bases and J by 6 bases, with 5 bases of the junction left unmatched. Germline CDR1 and CDR2: SGHRS and YFSETQ. The whole variable domain, filled in from reference TRBV5-1 and TRBJ1-5, reads KAGVTQTPRYLIKTRGQQVTLSCSPISGHRSVSWYQQTPGQGLQFLFEYFSETQRNKGNFPGRFSGRQFSNSRSEMNVSTLELGDSALYLCASSLAGQGFQPQHFGDGTRLSIL.

V is TRBV5-6 and J is TRBJ1-2; D is perhaps TRBD1 (5 bases). There are 13 residues in the CDR3. Trimming removed 4 bases from V and 8 bases from J, with 15 bases in between. The germline CDR1 and CDR2 sequences are SGHDT and YYEEEE. CDR3 nucleotide sequence: TGTGCCAGCAGCCTGGGGGTCGAGGGCGGCTACACCTTC. It yields the protein CASSLGVEGGYTF.

The J gene is TRBJ1-1, the V gene TRBV18; 7 nucleotides line up with TRBD1. V was pared by 6 bases and J by 3 bases, with 10 bases of the junction left unmatched. The CDR3 runs 15 residues. Germline V gene lookup returns CDR1 KGHSH and CDR2 LQKENI. CDR3 coding DNA: TGTGCCAGCTCTCCCAACAGGGGAATGGACACTGAAGCTTTCTTT. Encoded protein: CASSPNRGMDTEAFF.